This T cell receptor (beta chain) was observed in a study of Graves' ophthalmopathy and Graves' hyperthyroidism. General study results and limits: The model's ophthalmopathy progression predictions had approximately 71% sensitivity and less than 85% specificity. Also, most clonotypes expanded in the thyroid above 0.001 frequency appeared in blood.

Amplified TCR beta CDR3 regions were obtained using RNA transcripts as template. HTBI primers were employed in first-round RT-PCR, then a second-round multiplex PCR followed. MiXCR was run by TCRdb on the multiplex PCR reads, yielding one entry per CDR3 protein. This table has around 1.1 million distinct CDR3 sequences, about 36% appearing once. This clonotype was observed a few times. What it binds is unknown. Establishment of the diagnosis relied upon clinical symptoms, serum thyroxine, TRAb, thyroid ultrasound and orbital computed tomography. Trimming took off 2 bases at V and 2 bases at J, with 9 bases between the two ends. The CDR3 length is 13 residues. Looked up from germline, CDR1 is SQVTM and CDR2 is ANQGSEA.

The chain combines TRBV29-1 with TRBJ1-1; no definite D call. Sequences were obtained from peripheral blood or thyroid tissue (not recorded which). This receptor was taken from an adult man with Graves' hyperthyroidism. DNA of the CDR3: TGCAGCGTTGAATCGGGAATCAACACTGAAGCTTTCTTT. Encoded protein: CSVESGINTEAFF.